Presented here are 2 T cell receptor beta chains from one specimen sequenced in a study of human versus mouse CDR3 diversity and MHC coevolution. Method: immunoSEQ multiplex PCR; TCRdb's copy keeps in-frame clones and lacks some. This sample has about 77,000 clones; 85% to 95% occur once, and the top ten carry around 0.15%. The sample comprised naive CD4+ T cells from blood. Subset denoted: CD45RO-negative CD62L-positive naive CD4 T cells. All receptors derive from a person aged 25 to 75 in good health.

The chain couples TRBV7-6 to TRBJ2-2; 10 bases fit TRBD2. J was trimmed by 4 bases and V by 5 bases; bases with no gene match: 4. Germline V gene lookup returns CDR1 SGHVS and CDR2 FNYEAQ. This CDR3 contains 15 residues. The CDR3 here is CASSQLAGSTGELFF. The CDR3, as DNA: TGTGCCAGCAGCCAACTAGCGGGAAGCACCGGGGAGCTGTTTTTT.

In DNA, the CDR3 is TGCGCCAGCAGCCCGCAGACAGGGGGCGGGGAGACCCAGTACTTC. Its translation: CASSPQTGGGETQYF. The J gene is TRBJ2-5, the V gene TRBV5-1; 10 nucleotides agree with TRBD1. Trimming at V came to 4 bases and at J to 5 bases, leaving 8 bases not matched to a gene. The CDR3 is made up of 15 amino acids. CDR1 and CDR2 (germline): SGHRS, YFSETQ.